One sample yielded the 5 T cell receptor beta chains listed below, sequenced in a study of T cells in Graves' hyperthyroidism and ophthalmopathy. The TCR beta CDR3 regions underwent amplification using RNA transcripts as the source. A set of HTBI primers served as the primers for a first-round RT-PCR of the TCR CDR3. TCRdb processed the multiplex PCR reads anew with MiXCR; each CDR3 protein has one entry. The data contain roughly 580,000 distinct CDR3 sequences, under 60% of them singletons. Sequenced: peripheral blood or thyroid tissue (not recorded which). These receptors were taken from a woman younger than 30 with Graves' hyperthyroidism.

In its sample, this clonotype was seen once. A much larger clone is a single base away; this may be a read error. The chain recombines TRBV14 with TRBJ1-2; D unclear. Trimming pared 3 bases from V and 4 bases from J, leaving 9 bases between. This CDR3 contains 13 residues. Per germline, CDR1 SGHDN and CDR2 FVKESK. The CDR3 loop is CASSQIEGYGYTF. The CDR3 DNA sequence: TGTGCCAGCAGCCAGATCGAGGGCTATGGCTACACCTTC.

This clonotype has only a few counts. The V call is TRBV19, the J call TRBJ1-1; the D is unclear. The CDR3 covers 15 residues. V lost 10 bases, J lost 1 base, and 19 bases lay in between. Germline V gene sequence: CDR1 LNHDA, CDR2 SQIVND (reference sequence). In nucleotides, the CDR3 is TGTGCCACTATTGACCCCGGGAGAAGGAACACTGAAGCTTTCTTT. The encoded protein is CATIDPGRRNTEAFF.

This sequence joins TRBV7-9 and TRBJ1-6, with TRBD1 as a possible D gene (5 bases). This CDR3 is built from 18 residues. Germline V lookup: CDR1 SEHNR, CDR2 FQNEAQ (reference sequence). Trimming left V 3 bases short and J 5 bases short, with 20 bases between. This CDR3 reads CASSLGQGRRRNNSPLHF. As DNA, the CDR3 is TGTGCCAGCAGCTTGGGGCAGGGTAGAAGGAGAAATAATTCACCCCTCCACTTT.

The chain has TRBV29-1 and TRBJ2-5; no definite D call. This CDR3 spans 10 amino acids. Germline V CDR1 and CDR2: SQVTM, ANQGSEA. V lost 3 bases, J lost 6 bases, and 5 bases lay in between. The CDR3 loop is CSVEGKTQYF. The DNA of the CDR3 is TGCAGCGTTGAGGGCAAGACCCAGTACTTC.

The chain employs TRBV2 and TRBJ2-7, with no clear D. Between the trimmed V and J ends, which lost 5 bases and 4 bases, there was a span of 24 bases. The CDR3 contains 17 residues. Per germline, CDR1 SNHLY and CDR2 FYNNEI. CDR3 bases: TGTGCCAGCAGTTACTCGTTCTCGCGAATCGGAGCTTACGAGCAGTACTTC. This sequence encodes CASSYSFSRIGAYEQYF.